Given below is one T cell receptor beta chain in context. The antigen remains undetermined. This entry belongs to a study of graft-versus-host responses after intestinal transplantation. Study details: Isolated intestinal, liver-intestinal, or multivisceral transplants were what recipients had. Study-wide results and limits: Peak GvH clone levels in circulation were associated with early post-transplant HvG declines. Present in recipient marrow, GvH clones included some that appeared first in ileum or blood. Allografts carried high graft-versus-host to host-versus-graft clonal ratios in patients having graft-donor T cell macrochimerism.

Processing released intraepithelial and lamina propria lymphocytes from the graft tissue. Sequenced by immunoSEQ multiplex PCR; TCRdb stores in-frame clones only, minus some. Of tens of thousands of clones listed, around 90% were seen once; the top ten hold roughly 18%. The clonotype originates from a human patient who received an intestinal transplant, so some T cells may come from the graft donor. Material: ileum tissue, obtained around 190 days after intestinal transplant.

CDR3 loop: CASSSTYEQYF. CDR3 bases: TGTGCCAGCAGCTCTACCTACGAGCAGTACTTC. V gene TRBV11-2 combines with J gene TRBJ2-7; D unresolved. The CDR3 is 11 residues long. V lost 4 bases and J lost 2, with 3 bases in between. The germline V gene has CDR1 SGHAT and CDR2 FQNNGV. The whole variable domain, remainder taken from reference TRBV11-2 and TRBJ2-7, is EAGVAQSPRYKIIEKRQSVAFWCNPISGHATLYWYQQILGQGPKLLIQFQNNGVVDDSQLPKDRFSAERLKGVDSTLKIQPAKLEDSAVYLCASSSTYEQYFGPGTRLTVT.